Given below is one TCR beta chain in context. The target antigen is unknown. TCRdb's copy holds only in-frame clones and misses some; the assay was immunoSEQ multiplex PCR. The repertoire consists of some 150,000 clones, with 75% to 90% occurring once and the leading ten covering 6.9%. This sample was included in a study of T cell responses to AZD1222 COVID-19 vaccine. General study findings and limits: Nearly half of spike-specific TCRs reportedly go after variant regions that carry no mutations. Repertoires were collected only later (after the peak T cell response had occurred). After two AZD1222 doses, spike-specific TCR breadth and depth rose versus day 0. There were mostly white British donors and more females than males, and clonal diversity was possibly underestimated.

The V gene lost 3 bases and the J gene lost 6 bases, with 15 bases spanning the gap. CDR1 and CDR2 from the germline V gene are SGHDT and YYEEEE. The CDR3 consists of 14 residues. This TCR was sampled from an adult who had recovered from COVID-19. Sequencing was performed on peripheral blood, taken after recovery from COVID-19. This chain uses TRBV5-6 with TRBJ1-1; D not certain. DNA for the CDR3: TGTGCCAGCAGCTCCACTTTTGAGGTTGCTGAAGCTTTCTTT. It specifies CASSSTFEVAEAFF.